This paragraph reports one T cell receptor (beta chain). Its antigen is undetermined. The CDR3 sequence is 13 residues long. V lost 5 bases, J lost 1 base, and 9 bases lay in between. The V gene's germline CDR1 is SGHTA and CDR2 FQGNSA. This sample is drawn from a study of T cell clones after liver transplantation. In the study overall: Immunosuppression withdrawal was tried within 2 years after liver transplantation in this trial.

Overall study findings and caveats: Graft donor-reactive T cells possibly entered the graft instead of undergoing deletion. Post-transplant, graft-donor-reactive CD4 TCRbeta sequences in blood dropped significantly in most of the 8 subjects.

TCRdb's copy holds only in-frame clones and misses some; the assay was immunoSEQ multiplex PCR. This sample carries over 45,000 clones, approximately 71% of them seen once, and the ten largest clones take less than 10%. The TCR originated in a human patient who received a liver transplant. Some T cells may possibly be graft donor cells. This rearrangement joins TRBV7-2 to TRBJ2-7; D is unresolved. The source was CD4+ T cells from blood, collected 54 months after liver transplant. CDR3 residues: CASSQRASYEQYF. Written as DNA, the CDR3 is TGTGCCAGCAGCCAGAGAGCGTCCTACGAGCAGTACTTC.